Each of the 18 T cell receptor beta chains below was sequenced from the same sample in a study of blood T cell repertoires in COVID-19. Profiled with immunoSEQ multiplex PCR; TCRdb holds only in-frame clones, not every one. The sample has some 320,000 clones, over 75% seen once. The sequencing input was peripheral blood. The source of these receptors is a human donor in a cohort sampled during active COVID-19.

This chain connects TRBV2 to TRBJ1-6; D not resolved. From germline, CDR1 is SNHLY and CDR2 FYNNEI. The V end was cut by 7 bases, the J end by 7 bases, with 8 bases between. The CDR3 has 12 residues. CDR3 amino acids: CASKRVNSPLHF. The CDR3 DNA sequence: TGTGCCAGCAAGAGGGTAAATTCACCCCTCCACTTT.

This sequence joins TRBV5-4 and TRBJ1-1, with D unresolved. Trimming removed 0 bases at V and 1 base at J, with 7 bases between. CDR1 and CDR2 (germline): SGHNT, YYREEE (reference sequence). The CDR3 length is 14 residues. The CDR3 nucleotides read TGTGCCAGCAGCTTGGTATCAGGGAACACTGAAGCTTTCTTT. Encoded protein: CASSLVSGNTEAFF.

The chain is built from TRBV6-2 or TRBV6-3 and TRBJ1-1, with 9 bases that match TRBD1. The CDR3 is 15 residues long. Germline values: CDR1 MNHEY, CDR2 SVGEGT. The V segment lost 5 bases and the J segment 6 bases; nucleotides outside the gene matches: 10. Here the CDR3 reads CASSLGTGMVAEAFF. In DNA, the CDR3 is TGTGCCAGCAGTCTCGGGACAGGGATGGTAGCTGAAGCTTTCTTT.

The J gene is TRBJ1-2, the V gene TRBV2; TRBD1 aligns across 8 bases. J was trimmed by 3 bases and V by 1 base; bases with no gene match: 7. This CDR3 has 16 residues. Germline V CDR1 and CDR2: SNHLY, FYNNEI. For the CDR3, the DNA is TGTGCCAGCAGTGAAGATCAGGGGGCGGTTCACTATGGCTACACCTTC. Protein: CASSEDQGAVHYGYTF.

The chain has TRBV3-1 (or the pseudogene TRBV3-2) and TRBJ2-7, with TRBD1 as a possible D gene (5 bases). The germline CDR1 and CDR2 sequences are LGHDT and YNNKEL (reference sequence). V was shortened by 1 base and J by 0 bases, with 10 bases between the two germline ends. CDR3 size: 15 residues. Here the CDR3 DNA reads TGTGCCAGCAGCCAAGGAGGTCAGGGCTCCTACGAGCAGTACTTC. Encoded protein: CASSQGGQGSYEQYF.

A single count supports this clone. V usage is TRBV11-2 and J usage is TRBJ1-1; 9 bases fit TRBD1. This CDR3 is built from 14 residues. Losses at the gene ends were 5 bases for V and 6 bases for J; bases not matched to a gene: 7. Germline assignment: CDR1 SGHAT and CDR2 FQNNGV. CDR3 nucleotides: TGTGCCAGCAGCCTGGGACAGGGAGGTGCTGAAGCTTTCTTT. This sequence encodes CASSLGQGGAEAFF.

This CDR3 reads CASSPAGTQFRAGTEAFF. The CDR3 DNA sequence: TGCGCCAGCAGCCCGGCCGGGACTCAGTTTAGGGCGGGTACTGAAGCTTTCTTT. The chain recombines TRBV5-1 with TRBJ1-1, with TRBD1 as a possible D gene (5 bases). CDR1 is SGHRS and CDR2 is YFSETQ in the germline V gene. V was shortened by 4 bases and J by 5 bases, with 27 bases between the two germline ends. The CDR3 consists of 18 residues.

This clone was found once. The V gene is TRBV27, the J gene TRBJ1-2; D not resolved. Trimming took off 6 bases at V and 5 bases at J, with 16 bases between the two ends. The CDR3 has 14 amino acids. CDR1 is MNHEY and CDR2 is SMNVEV in the germline V gene (reference sequence). The CDR3 DNA sequence: TGTGCCAGCAGCTTTATCCACCCGGGGTATGGCTACACCTTC. Residues: CASSFIHPGYGYTF.

The V call is TRBV6-5, the J call TRBJ2-6, with TRBD1 as a possible D gene (6 bases). V was shortened by 6 bases and J by 2 bases, with 11 bases between the two germline ends. The CDR3 is made up of 15 amino acids. Germline V CDR1 and CDR2: MNHEY, SVGAGI. The CDR3 bases are TGTGCCAGCAGCTTTTACAGGGCTGGGGCCAACGTCCTGACTTTC. Its protein is CASSFYRAGANVLTF.

V is TRBV19 and J is TRBJ1-1; D is ambiguous. V shed 5 bases and J shed 0 bases, with 13 bases lying between them. In germline, CDR1 is LNHDA, CDR2 SQIVND (reference sequence). The CDR3 sequence is 15 residues long. The CDR3 coding sequence is TGTGCCAGTAGTGATCAGAGGTACATGAACACTGAAGCTTTCTTT. Protein sequence: CASSDQRYMNTEAFF.

V and J are TRBV7-9 and TRBJ1-2; D is perhaps TRBD1 (5 bases). This CDR3 has 15 amino acids. Trimming stripped 2 bases from V and 4 bases from J, with 14 bases between. Looked up from germline, CDR1 is SEHNR and CDR2 is FQNEAQ (reference sequence). Here the CDR3 reads CASSLKEQGIYGYTF. The CDR3 DNA reads as TGTGCCAGCAGCTTAAAGGAGCAGGGAATCTATGGCTACACCTTC.

The chain recombines TRBV24-1 with TRBJ2-1, with 10 bases matching TRBD1. Germline V gene data show CDR1 as KGHDR and CDR2 as SFDVKD. After removal of 0 bases from V and 7 bases from J, the junction contained 5 bases not matched to a gene. The CDR3 totals 16 residues. The chain's CDR3 is CATSDLVGQGLNEQFF. The DNA for the CDR3 is TGTGCCACCAGTGATTTGGTGGGACAGGGGTTGAATGAGCAGTTCTTC.

This sequence joins TRBV5-1 and TRBJ1-1; the match to TRBD1 covers 11 bases. The V gene end was trimmed by 3 bases and the J gene end by 1 base; junction bases not matched to a gene: 5. The germline V gene encodes CDR1 SGHRS and CDR2 YFSETQ. The CDR3 length is 16 residues. This CDR3 reads CASSSGQGARNTEAFF. The DNA of the CDR3 is TGCGCCAGCAGCTCCGGACAGGGGGCGAGGAACACTGAAGCTTTCTTT.

The sample holds many counts of this clone. The chain is built from TRBV2 and TRBJ2-7, with 14 bases fitting TRBD2. The CDR3 has 16 residues. The germline V gene encodes CDR1 SNHLY and CDR2 FYNNEI. V shed 7 bases and J 1 base; nucleotides not matched to a gene: 6. The CDR3 region has the DNA TGTGCCAGCAACAGACTAGCGGGGGGGAAGTCCTACGAGCAGTACTTC. Its translation is CASNRLAGGKSYEQYF.

The chain uses TRBV12-1 and TRBJ1-6; the DNA was not compared with TRBD1, the D call given in the table. TRBV12-1 is reported as a pseudogene. This CDR3 has 14 residues. The CDR3 DNA sequence: TGTGCCAGGGGGGGACAGGGGGGTAATTCACCCCTCCACTTT. The encoded protein is CARGGQGGNSPLHF.

The V call is TRBV29-1, the J call TRBJ2-3; TRBD2 matches 10 bases. The CDR3 is 16 residues long. Germline assignment: CDR1 SQVTM and CDR2 ANQGSEA. The ends lost 0 bases at V and 7 bases at J; junction bases unmatched: 10. CDR3 nucleotide sequence: TGCAGCGTTGAAGATCAGCCTAGCGGGGGTGTATATACGCAGTATTTT. It translates to CSVEDQPSGGVYTQYF.

This clone has a single count. The V gene is TRBV7-8, the J gene TRBJ2-5; TRBD1 aligns across 9 bases. CDR1 and CDR2 from the germline V gene are SGHVS and FQNEAQ. There are 16 residues in the CDR3. V lost 5 bases to trimming and J lost 4 bases; unmatched junction nucleotides: 11. The CDR3 loop reads CASSLSGTGGRETQYF. The CDR3 DNA follows: TGTGCCAGCAGCCTAAGCGGTACAGGGGGCCGAGAGACCCAGTACTTC.

This sequence joins TRBV27 and TRBJ2-3; no definite D call. From germline, CDR1 is MNHEY and CDR2 SMNVEV (reference sequence). Trimming left V 5 bases short and J 6 bases short, with 6 bases between. The CDR3 totals 11 residues. CDR3 protein: CASSQWDTQYF. The CDR3 nucleotides are TGTGCCAGCAGTCAGTGGGATACGCAGTATTTT.